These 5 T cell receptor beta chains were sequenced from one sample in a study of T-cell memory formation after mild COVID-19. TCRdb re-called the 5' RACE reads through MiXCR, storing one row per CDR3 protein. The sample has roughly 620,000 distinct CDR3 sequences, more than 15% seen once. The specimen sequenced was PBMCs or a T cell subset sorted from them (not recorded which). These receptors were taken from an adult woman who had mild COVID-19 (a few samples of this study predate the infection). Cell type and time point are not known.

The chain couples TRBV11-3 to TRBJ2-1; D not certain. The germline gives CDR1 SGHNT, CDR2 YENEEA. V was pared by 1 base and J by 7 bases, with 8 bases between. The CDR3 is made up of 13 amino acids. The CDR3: CASSLAPQNEQFF. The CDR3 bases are TGTGCCAGCAGCTTAGCCCCACAAAATGAGCAGTTCTTC.

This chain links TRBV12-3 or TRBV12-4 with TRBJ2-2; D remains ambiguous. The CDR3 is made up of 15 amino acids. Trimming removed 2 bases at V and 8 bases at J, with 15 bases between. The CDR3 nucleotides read TGTGCCAGCAGTTTACCGGCGGCCGCTATGGGGGAGCTGTTTTTT. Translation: CASSLPAAAMGELFF.

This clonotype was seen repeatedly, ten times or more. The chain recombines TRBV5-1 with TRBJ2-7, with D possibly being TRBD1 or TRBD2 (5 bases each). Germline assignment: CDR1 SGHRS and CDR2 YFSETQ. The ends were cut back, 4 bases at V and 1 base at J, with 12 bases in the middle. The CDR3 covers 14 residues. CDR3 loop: CASSGGPASYEQYF. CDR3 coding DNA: TGCGCCAGCAGCGGGGGACCGGCTTCCTACGAGCAGTACTTC.

CDR3 DNA: TGTGCCAGCACCGTCGGCGGGGGTAATGAGCAGTTCTTC. Translated, it gives CASTVGGGNEQFF. V and J are TRBV5-6 and TRBJ2-1; the match to TRBD2 covers 7 bases. Germline values: CDR1 SGHDT, CDR2 YYEEEE. Losses at the gene ends were 6 bases for V and 7 bases for J; bases not matched to a gene: 7. This CDR3 has 13 amino acids.

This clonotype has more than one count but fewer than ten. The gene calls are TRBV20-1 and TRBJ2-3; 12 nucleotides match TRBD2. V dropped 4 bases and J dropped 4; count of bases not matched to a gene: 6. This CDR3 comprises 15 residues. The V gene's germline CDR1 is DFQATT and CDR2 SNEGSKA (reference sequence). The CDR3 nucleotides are TGCAGTGCTATCTCTAGCGGGGGGGCATCAGATACGCAGTATTTT. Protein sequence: CSAISSGGASDTQYF.